This T cell receptor (beta chain) was documented in a study of blood T cell repertoires in COVID-19. Turning to the study itself: COVID-19 samples, acute and convalescent, were from the United States, Italy and Spain. In each case, the material was cDNA or gDNA derived from T cells, B-cell-depleted T cells, or PBMCs.

Per the germline V gene, CDR1 is MNHEY and CDR2 is SMNVEV (reference sequence). Losses at the gene ends were 3 bases for V and 1 base for J; bases not matched to a gene: 10. CDR3 length equals 19 residues. As processed by the authors: By means of reference gene primer amplification, nucleated cell counts were estimated. Clones were read by immunoSEQ multiplex PCR, and TCRdb kept only the in-frame ones, dropping some. V and J calls and clone size are those listed in that table; D and trimming were worked out from the DNA. The sample lists roughly 72,000 clones; around 90% were seen once. This clonotype was obtained from a human donor in a cohort sampled during active COVID-19. The sequenced sample was peripheral blood. The V and J genes are TRBV27 and TRBJ2-3, with 13 nucleotides matching TRBD2. CDR3 nucleotides: TGTGCCAGCAGTTTGTTCGGACTAGCGGGGGCTAGAGGCACAGATACGCAGTATTTT. It specifies CASSLFGLAGARGTDTQYF.